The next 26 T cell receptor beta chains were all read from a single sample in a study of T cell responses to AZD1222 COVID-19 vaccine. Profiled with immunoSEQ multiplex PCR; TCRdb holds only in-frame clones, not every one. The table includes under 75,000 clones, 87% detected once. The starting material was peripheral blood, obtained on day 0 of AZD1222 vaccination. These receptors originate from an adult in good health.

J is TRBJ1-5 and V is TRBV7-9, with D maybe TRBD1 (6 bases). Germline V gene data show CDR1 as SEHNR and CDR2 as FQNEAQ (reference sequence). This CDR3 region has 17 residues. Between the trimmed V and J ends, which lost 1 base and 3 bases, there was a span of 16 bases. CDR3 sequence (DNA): TGTGCCAGCAGCTTAGGTGGTAGAGGACAGAACAATCAGCCCCAGCATTTT. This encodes CASSLGGRGQNNQPQHF.

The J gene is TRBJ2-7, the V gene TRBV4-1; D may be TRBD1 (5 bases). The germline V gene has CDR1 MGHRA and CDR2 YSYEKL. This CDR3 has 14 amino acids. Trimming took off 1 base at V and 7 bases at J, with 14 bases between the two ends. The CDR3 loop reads CASSQVKGLGEQYF. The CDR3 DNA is TGCGCCAGCAGCCAAGTTAAGGGGCTGGGGGAGCAGTACTTC.

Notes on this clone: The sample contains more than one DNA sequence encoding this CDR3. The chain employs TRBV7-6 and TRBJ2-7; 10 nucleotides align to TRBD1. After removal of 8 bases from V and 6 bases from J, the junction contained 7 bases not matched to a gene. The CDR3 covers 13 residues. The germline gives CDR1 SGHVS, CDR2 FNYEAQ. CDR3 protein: CASSGTGVSEQYF. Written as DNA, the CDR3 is TGTGCCAGCTCTGGGACAGGGGTGAGCGAGCAGTACTTC.

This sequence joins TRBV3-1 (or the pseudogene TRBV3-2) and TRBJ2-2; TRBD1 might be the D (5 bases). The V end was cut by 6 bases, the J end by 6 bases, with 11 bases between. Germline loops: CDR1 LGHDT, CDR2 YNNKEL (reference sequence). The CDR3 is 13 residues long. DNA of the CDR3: TGTGCCAGCAGTCGTCAGGGCGCCGGGGAGCTGTTTTTT. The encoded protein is CASSRQGAGELFF.

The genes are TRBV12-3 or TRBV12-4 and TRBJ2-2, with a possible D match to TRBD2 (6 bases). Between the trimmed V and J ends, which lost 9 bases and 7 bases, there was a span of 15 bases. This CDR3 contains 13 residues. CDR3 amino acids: CASQGTPNGELFF. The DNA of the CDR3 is TGTGCCAGTCAAGGGACTCCTAACGGGGAGCTGTTTTTT.

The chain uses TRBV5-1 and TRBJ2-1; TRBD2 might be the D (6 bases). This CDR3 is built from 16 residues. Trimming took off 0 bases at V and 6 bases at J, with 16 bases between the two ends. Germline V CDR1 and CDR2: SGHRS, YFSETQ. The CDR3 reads CASSLASGTGPNEQFF. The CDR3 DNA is TGCGCCAGCAGCTTGGCCTCCGGGACTGGACCCAATGAGCAGTTCTTC.

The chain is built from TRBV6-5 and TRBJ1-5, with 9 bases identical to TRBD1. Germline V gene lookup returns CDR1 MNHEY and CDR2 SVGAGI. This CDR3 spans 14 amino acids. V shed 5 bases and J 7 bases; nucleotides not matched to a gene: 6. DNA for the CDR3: TGTGCCAGCAGTCCGGGACAGGGTTACCAGCCCCAGCATTTT. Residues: CASSPGQGYQPQHF.

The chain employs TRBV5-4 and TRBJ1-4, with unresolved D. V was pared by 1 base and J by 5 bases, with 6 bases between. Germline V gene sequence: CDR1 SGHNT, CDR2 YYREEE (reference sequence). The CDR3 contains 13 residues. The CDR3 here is CASSLYGNEKLFF. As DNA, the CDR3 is TGTGCCAGCAGCTTGTACGGGAATGAAAAACTGTTTTTT.

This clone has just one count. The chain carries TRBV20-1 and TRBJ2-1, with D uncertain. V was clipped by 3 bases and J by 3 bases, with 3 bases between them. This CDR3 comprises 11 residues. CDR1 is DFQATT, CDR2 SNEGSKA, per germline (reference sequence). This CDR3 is CSASVYNEQFF. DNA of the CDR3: TGCAGTGCTAGTGTCTACAATGAGCAGTTCTTC.

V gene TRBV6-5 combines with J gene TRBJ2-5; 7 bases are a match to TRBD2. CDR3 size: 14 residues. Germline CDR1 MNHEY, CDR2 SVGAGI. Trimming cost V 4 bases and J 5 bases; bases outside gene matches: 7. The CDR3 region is CASSFRLARETQYF. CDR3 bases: TGTGCCAGCAGTTTCCGACTAGCACGGGAGACCCAGTACTTC.

DNA of the CDR3: TGCAGTGCTAGTAGGGCGGATTCCTACAATGAGCAGTTCTTC. This encodes CSASRADSYNEQFF. The J gene is TRBJ2-1, the V gene TRBV20-1; D not certain. CDR1 and CDR2 from the germline V gene are DFQATT and SNEGSKA (reference sequence). V lost 3 bases, J lost 1 base, and 10 bases lay in between. The CDR3 contains 14 residues.

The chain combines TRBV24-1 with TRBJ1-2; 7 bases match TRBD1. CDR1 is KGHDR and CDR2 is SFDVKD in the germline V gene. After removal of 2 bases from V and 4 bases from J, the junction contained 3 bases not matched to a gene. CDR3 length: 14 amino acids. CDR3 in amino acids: CATSDWGTAYGYTF. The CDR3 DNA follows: TGTGCCACCAGTGATTGGGGGACAGCCTATGGCTACACCTTC.

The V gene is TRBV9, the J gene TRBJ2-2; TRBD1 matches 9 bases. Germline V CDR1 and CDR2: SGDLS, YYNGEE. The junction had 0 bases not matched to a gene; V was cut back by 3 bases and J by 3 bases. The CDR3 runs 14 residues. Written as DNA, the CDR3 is TGTGCCAGCAGCGGGGACAGGGACACCGGGGAGCTGTTTTTT. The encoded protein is CASSGDRDTGELFF.

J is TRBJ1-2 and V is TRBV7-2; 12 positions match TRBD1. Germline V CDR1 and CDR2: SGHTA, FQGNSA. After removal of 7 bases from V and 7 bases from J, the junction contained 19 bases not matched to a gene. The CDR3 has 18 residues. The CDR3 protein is CASTPGVGTGGAEGGYTF. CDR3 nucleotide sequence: TGTGCCAGCACTCCGGGGGTCGGGACAGGGGGCGCGGAGGGTGGCTACACCTTC.

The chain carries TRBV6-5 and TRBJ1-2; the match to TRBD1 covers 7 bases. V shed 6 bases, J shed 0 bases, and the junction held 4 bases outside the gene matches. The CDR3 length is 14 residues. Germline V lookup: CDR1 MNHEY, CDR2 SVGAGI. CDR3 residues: CASRAGTANYGYTF. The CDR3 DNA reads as TGTGCCAGCAGGGCCGGGACAGCTAACTATGGCTACACCTTC.

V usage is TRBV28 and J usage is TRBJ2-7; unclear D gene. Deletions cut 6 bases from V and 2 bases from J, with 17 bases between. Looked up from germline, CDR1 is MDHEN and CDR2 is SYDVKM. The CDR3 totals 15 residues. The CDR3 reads CASRPTSLRTYEQYF. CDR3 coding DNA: TGTGCCAGCAGGCCTACTTCTTTACGGACCTACGAGCAGTACTTC.

The CDR3 sequence is CASSLGQGNSPLHF. CDR3 bases: TGTGCCAGCAGCTTAGGACAGGGGAATTCACCCCTCCACTTT. This chain connects TRBV11-1 to TRBJ1-6; TRBD1 agrees at 8 bases. The CDR3 runs to 14 residues. V shed 1 base and J 7 bases; nucleotides not matched to a gene: 0. Per germline, CDR1 SGHAT and CDR2 FQDESV (reference sequence).

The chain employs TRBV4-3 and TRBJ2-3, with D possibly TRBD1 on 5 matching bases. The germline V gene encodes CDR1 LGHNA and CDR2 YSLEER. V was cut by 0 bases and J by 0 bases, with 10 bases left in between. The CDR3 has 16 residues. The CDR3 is CASSQDYGASTDTQYF. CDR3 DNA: TGCGCCAGCAGCCAAGATTATGGGGCAAGCACAGATACGCAGTATTTT.

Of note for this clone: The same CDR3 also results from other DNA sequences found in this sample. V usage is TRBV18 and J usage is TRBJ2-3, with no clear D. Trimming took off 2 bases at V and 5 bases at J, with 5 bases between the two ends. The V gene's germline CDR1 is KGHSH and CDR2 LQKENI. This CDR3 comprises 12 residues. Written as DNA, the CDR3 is TGTGCCAGCTCACCATGGGGAGATACGCAGTATTTT. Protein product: CASSPWGDTQYF.

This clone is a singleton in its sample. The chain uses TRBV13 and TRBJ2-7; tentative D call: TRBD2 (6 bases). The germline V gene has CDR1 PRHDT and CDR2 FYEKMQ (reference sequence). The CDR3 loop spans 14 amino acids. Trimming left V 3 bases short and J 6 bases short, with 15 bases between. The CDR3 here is CASSFGGTRSEQYF. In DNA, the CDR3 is TGTGCCAGCAGCTTTGGGGGGACGCGGAGCGAGCAGTACTTC.

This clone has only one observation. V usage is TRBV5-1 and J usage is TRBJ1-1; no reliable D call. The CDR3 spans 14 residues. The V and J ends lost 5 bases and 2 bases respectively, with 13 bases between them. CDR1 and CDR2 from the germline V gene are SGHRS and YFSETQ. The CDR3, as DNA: TGCGCCAGCAGTTTGCGGCAGTACAACACTGAAGCTTTCTTT. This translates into CASSLRQYNTEAFF. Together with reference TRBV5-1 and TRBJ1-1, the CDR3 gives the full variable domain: KAGVTQTPRYLIKTRGQQVTLSCSPISGHRSVSWYQQTPGQGLQFLFEYFSETQRNKGNFPGRFSGRQFSNSRSEMNVSTLELGDSALYLCASSLRQYNTEAFFGQGTRLTVV.

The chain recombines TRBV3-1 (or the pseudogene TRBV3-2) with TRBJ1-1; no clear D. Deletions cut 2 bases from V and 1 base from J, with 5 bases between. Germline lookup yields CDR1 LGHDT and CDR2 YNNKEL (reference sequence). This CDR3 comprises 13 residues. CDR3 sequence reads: CASSQTANTEAFF. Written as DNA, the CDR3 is TGTGCCAGCAGCCAAACCGCGAACACTGAAGCTTTCTTT.

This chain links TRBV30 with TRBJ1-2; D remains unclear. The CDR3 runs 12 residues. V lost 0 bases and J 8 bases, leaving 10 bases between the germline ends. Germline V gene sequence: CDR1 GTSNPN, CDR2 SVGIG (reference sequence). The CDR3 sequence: CAWSVRDGGYTF. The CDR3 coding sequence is TGTGCCTGGAGTGTTAGGGATGGGGGCTACACCTTC.

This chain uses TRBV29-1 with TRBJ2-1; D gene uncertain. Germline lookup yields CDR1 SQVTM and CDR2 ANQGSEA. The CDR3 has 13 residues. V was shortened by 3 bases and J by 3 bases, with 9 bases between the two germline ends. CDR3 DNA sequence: TGCAGCGTTGAGTTTACGGGCTACAATGAGCAGTTCTTC. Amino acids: CSVEFTGYNEQFF.

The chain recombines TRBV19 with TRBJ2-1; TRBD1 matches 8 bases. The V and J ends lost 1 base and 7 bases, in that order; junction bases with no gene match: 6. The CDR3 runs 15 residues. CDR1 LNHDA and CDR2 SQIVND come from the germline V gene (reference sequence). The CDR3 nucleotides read TGTGCCAGTAGTATAGGGACAGGGTTTGGGAATGAGCAGTTCTTC. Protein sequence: CASSIGTGFGNEQFF.

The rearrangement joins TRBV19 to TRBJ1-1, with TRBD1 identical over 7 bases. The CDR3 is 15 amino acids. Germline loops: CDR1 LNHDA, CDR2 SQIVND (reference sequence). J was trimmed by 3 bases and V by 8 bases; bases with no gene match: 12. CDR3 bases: TGTGCCAGTCAAAAAATTGAGGGGGCGGACACTGAAGCTTTCTTT. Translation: CASQKIEGADTEAFF.